This TCR beta chain is drawn from a study of blood T cell repertoires in COVID-19. About the study: Both acute and convalescent COVID-19 samples were obtained from the United States, Italy and Spain. The analysed material was cDNA or gDNA that came from T cells, B-cell-depleted T cells, or PBMCs.

This CDR3 has 17 amino acids. V was clipped by 2 bases and J by 8 bases, with 22 bases between them. Germline CDR1 SGHAT, CDR2 FQNNGV. As handled by the study authors: Amplification of reference gene primers was used by the study to estimate nucleated cell counts. The method was immunoSEQ multiplex PCR; TCRdb's version includes in-frame clones alone and lacks a portion of them. The DNA gave D and trimming, while V, J and clone size come from that table. Of more than 15,000 clones in the sample, roughly 93% were seen once. This TCR was sampled from a human donor in a cohort sampled during active COVID-19. V gene TRBV11-2 combines with J gene TRBJ1-3; tentative D call: TRBD1 (5 bases). The sequencing input was peripheral blood. CDR3 protein: CASSLTGGALYGDTIYF. The CDR3 DNA follows: TGTGCCAGCAGCTTAACCGGCGGGGCCCTCTATGGGGACACCATATATTTT.